These 10 T cell receptor beta chains came from one sample sequenced in a study of cytomegalovirus exposure and HLA in healthy donors. PCR employed 60 Vbeta and 13 Jbeta primers. Here immunoSEQ multiplex PCR was the method, and the copy in TCRdb shows in-frame clones only, minus some. There are roughly 180,000 clones in the sample; approximately 83% occur only once, and more than 1% lies in the top ten. Specimen: PBMCs. The receptors shown here come from a boy younger than 10 in good health and CMV-seronegative.

The V call is TRBV2, the J call TRBJ1-5; D is unresolved. Trimming cost V 3 bases and J 0 bases, with 15 bases left between them. The CDR3 consists of 17 residues. Per germline, CDR1 SNHLY and CDR2 FYNNEI. The CDR3: CASSDILAEHSNQPQHF. In nucleotides, the CDR3 is TGTGCCAGCAGTGACATTTTGGCGGAACATAGCAATCAGCCCCAGCATTTT.

This clone was seen a single time. This chain links TRBV7-6 with TRBJ2-7, with a possible D match to TRBD2 (5 bases). Germline V gives CDR1 SGHVS, CDR2 FNYEAQ. Trimming took off 0 bases at V and 3 bases at J, with 18 bases between the two ends. The CDR3 covers 17 residues. The CDR3 protein is CASSLASGSQGSYEQYV. CDR3 in DNA: TGTGCCAGCAGCTTAGCGTCGGGAAGCCAAGGGAGCTACGAGCAGTACGTC.

This chain connects TRBV6-1 to TRBJ1-1, with 8 bases that match TRBD1. With V trimmed by 2 bases and J by 11 bases, 10 bases remained unmatched. Germline CDR1 and CDR2: MNHNS and SASEGT. The CDR3 is made up of 14 amino acids. The CDR3 protein is CASSESAGGARAFF. CDR3 coding DNA: TGTGCCAGCAGTGAATCGGCAGGGGGCGCCCGGGCTTTCTTT.

The chain recombines TRBV4-1 with TRBJ2-1; 14 nucleotides agree with TRBD2. Germline CDR1 is MGHRA and CDR2 is YSYEKL. CDR3 length: 20 amino acids. V was pared by 8 bases and J by 7 bases, with 22 bases of the junction left unmatched. CDR3 sequence (DNA): TGCGCCAGCTTTGGTTCTAGGGGACTAGCGGGGGAGCAGGCTAAAAATGAGCAGTTCTTC. Translation: CASFGSRGLAGEQAKNEQFF.

Concerning this clone itself: Relative to the germline gene, one junction end is altered; a read error may explain this. At the DNA level, this CDR3 is encoded by other sequences in the same sample as well. J is TRBJ2-4 and V is TRBV9, with 7 nucleotides matching TRBD2. Germline CDR1 SGDLS, CDR2 YYNGEE. This CDR3 is 13 amino acids long. CDR3 residues: CASSVVVGGSLTF. As DNA, the CDR3 is TGTGCCAGCAGCGTAGTTGTGGGAGGGTCCCTTACCTTC. Full variable domain (rest looked up from reference TRBV9 and TRBJ2-4): DSGVTQTPKHLITATGQRVTLRCSPRSGDLSVYWYQQSLDQGLQFLIQYYNGEERAKGNILERFSAQQFPDLHSELNLSSLELGDSALYFCASSVVVGGSLTFGAGTRLSVL.

The rearrangement joins TRBV12-5 to TRBJ2-5; no clear D. V was cut by 3 bases and J by 5 bases, with 13 bases left in between. The CDR3 runs to 14 residues. Germline CDR1 reads LGHNT; CDR2 reads FRNRAP. Here the CDR3 reads CASGFAKTVETQYF. The CDR3 nucleotides read TGTGCTAGTGGTTTCGCCAAAACTGTCGAGACCCAGTACTTC.

V usage is TRBV7-9 and J usage is TRBJ1-2, with unresolved D. This CDR3 is 14 amino acids long. Per germline, CDR1 SEHNR and CDR2 FQNEAQ (reference sequence). V was shortened by 2 bases and J by 8 bases, with 15 bases between the two germline ends. The CDR3 nucleotides are TGTGCCAGCAGCTTATTGACCTCGACTGGGGGCTACACCTTC. Amino acids: CASSLLTSTGGYTF.

The CDR3 here is CASSLKTGNTEAFF. DNA for the CDR3: TGTGCCAGCAGCCTCAAGACAGGGAACACTGAAGCTTTCTTT. The chain links TRBV7-2 to TRBJ1-1; possibly TRBD1 for D (6 bases). The CDR3 consists of 14 residues. The V end lost 5 bases, the J end lost 1 base, and 11 bases lay between the germline ends. Germline-derived CDR1 and CDR2 are SGHTA and FQGNSA.

The CDR3 loop is CASRPGLGPNEQFF. Here the CDR3 DNA reads TGTGCCAGCAGGCCGGGACTAGGACCAAATGAGCAGTTCTTC. The chain has TRBV5-6 and TRBJ2-1; 8 bases match TRBD2. The germline gives CDR1 SGHDT, CDR2 YYEEEE. The length of the CDR3 is 14 residues. V lost 5 bases, J lost 7 bases, and 8 bases stayed unmatched.

The table lists this clone with a few counts. This rearrangement joins TRBV6-5 to TRBJ1-4; TRBD1 might be the D (5 bases). Germline values: CDR1 MNHEY, CDR2 SVGAGI. Trimming removed 6 bases from V and 8 bases from J, with 16 bases in between. This CDR3 comprises 14 residues. CDR3 protein: CASRERGNREKLFF. The CDR3 DNA sequence: TGTGCCAGCAGAGAAAGGGGTAATCGCGAAAAACTGTTTTTT.